This T cell receptor (beta chain) derives from a study of T cells after posttransplantation cyclophosphamide. Germline lookup yields CDR1 SNHLY and CDR2 FYNNEI. This CDR3 spans 14 amino acids. Trimming pared 7 bases from V and 4 bases from J, leaving 16 bases between. Generated by immunoSEQ multiplex PCR, the TCRdb table keeps only in-frame clones and is missing some. The sample yields under 7,000 clones, 78% seen once. The clonotype was recovered from a woman in her 50s in good health and a related stem cell transplant donor. The sample taken for sequencing was memory CD4+ T cells sorted from blood. This chain joins TRBV2 and TRBJ1-1; possible D gene TRBD1, 5 bases. The CDR3 region has the DNA TGTGCCAGCAAGGCATCCGGGGGATCCACTGAAGCTTTCTTT. This sequence encodes CASKASGGSTEAFF.